This T cell receptor (beta chain) was obtained from a study of T cell responses to AZD1222 COVID-19 vaccine. Generated by immunoSEQ multiplex PCR, the TCRdb table keeps only in-frame clones and is missing some. The sample has fewer than 150,000 clones, about nine tenths seen once. This TCR came from an adult in good health. The sample in question was peripheral blood, obtained on day 0 of AZD1222 vaccination.

Here the CDR3 reads CASSYGELGQPQHF. The CDR3 nucleotides are TGTGCCAGCAGTTACGGGGAGTTAGGGCAGCCCCAGCATTTT. This chain connects TRBV6-6 to TRBJ1-5; D is unresolved. V was clipped by 2 bases and J by 7 bases, with 12 bases between them. The CDR3 runs to 14 residues. The germline V gene has CDR1 MNHNY and CDR2 SVGAGI (reference sequence).